A selection of T cell receptor beta chains follows, all from one sample in a study of preoperative IRX-2 immunotherapy in early breast cancer. Sequencing was performed with immunoSEQ multiplex PCR; in TCRdb, only in-frame clones are kept and a portion is missing. The table records 40,000 to 45,000 clones, 60% to 85% of them present only once. The sequencing here drew on tumor tissue, taken after IRX-2 immunotherapy. The receptors stem from a human donor with breast cancer. Both conserved end residues are part of each CDR3. The order of the fields is D gene, V gene, clone size, J gene, CDR3 DNA, CDR3 protein. A D gene is named only where the DNA matches it firmly. Some rows mark clone size as missing; the rest say once, few, many or name a class of expanded clone.

TRBD2	TRBV30	-	TRBJ2-3	TGTGCCTGGGGACTAGCGGGAGGGAAAGATACGCAGTATTTT	CAWGLAGGKDTQYF
-	TRBV6-8	-	TRBJ1-5	TGTGCCAGCAGCCCCCGGCCGGAGGAAGGGGGCAATCAGCCCCAGCATTTT	CASSPRPEEGGNQPQHF
-	TRBV28	few	TRBJ1-2	TGTGCCAGCAGTTCCGTGAGAGGGGGTCGCGGTGGCTACACCTTC	CASSSVRGGRGGYTF
TRBD1	TRBV23-1	few	TRBJ1-6	TGCGCCAGCAGCAAGGGACAGGGGATCTATAATTCACCCCTCCACTTT	CASSKGQGIYNSPLHF
-	TRBV9	once	TRBJ2-2	TGTGCCAGCAGTGTCACCAACACCGGGGAGCTGTTTTTT	CASSVTNTGELFF
TRBD2	TRBV5-1	-	TRBJ2-3	TGCGCCAGCAGCTTGGGCCCAGCGGGGGGCACAGATACGCAGTATTTT	CASSLGPAGGTDTQYF
-	TRBV5-1	-	TRBJ1-1	TGCGCCAGCAGCTTGGGTACGGGGAACACTGAAGCTTTCTTT	CASSLGTGNTEAFF
TRBD1	TRBV5-1	-	TRBJ2-3	TGCGCCAGCAGCCCTAATGCGGGACAGGCGAAACCAGACCCTAGCACAGATACGCAGTATTTT	CASSPNAGQAKPDPSTDTQYF
-	TRBV19	once	TRBJ2-7	TGTGCCAGTAGTATAGGACAGAGTTCCTACGAGCAGTACTTC	CASSIGQSSYEQYF
-	TRBV10-3	-	TRBJ2-5	TGTGCCATCAGTGAGTCGGTAGAGACCCAGTACTTC	CAISESVETQYF
-	TRBV18	-	TRBJ1-2	TGTGCCAGCTCACCCCGAGAGGCAGCGAACTATGGCTACACCTTC	CASSPREAANYGYTF
TRBD2	TRBV6-8	-	TRBJ2-1	TGTGCCAGCAGGGCGAGGACTAGCGGGTCCTACAATGAGCAGTTCTTC	CASRARTSGSYNEQFF
-	TRBV5-1	-	TRBJ2-7	TGCGCCAGCAGCTTGGGGGCAGGATCCCATCCCTACGAGCAGTACTTC	CASSLGAGSHPYEQYF
-	TRBV5-1	-	TRBJ1-2	TGCGCCAGCAGCTTGGGAGACAGTTTTCGTGGCTACACCTTC	CASSLGDSFRGYTF
TRBD2	TRBV18	few	TRBJ2-1	TGTGCCAGCTCACGCACCGGGACTAGCTTCCCCATACAGGGCAATGAGCAGTTCTTC	CASSRTGTSFPIQGNEQFF
TRBD1	TRBV19	-	TRBJ1-4	TGTGCCAGTAGTCAAATCGGGACAGCTCATGAAAAACTGTTTTTT	CASSQIGTAHEKLFF
TRBD1	TRBV6-8	-	TRBJ1-3	TGTGCCAGCAGTTTCGAAGTAGGACAGGGAACTGGAAACACCATATATTTT	CASSFEVGQGTGNTIYF
TRBD1	TRBV19	-	TRBJ1-4	TGTGCCACCAGGGGGCCAGGGACGGAAAAACTGTTTTTT	CATRGPGTEKLFF
-	TRBV19	-	TRBJ1-4	TGTGCCAGTAGTATTGACCGAGATGAAAAACTGTTTTTT	CASSIDRDEKLFF
TRBD1	TRBV18	-	TRBJ2-7	TGTGCCAGCTCACTTAGCTCAGGACAGGGGGCGAGGGAGCAGTACTTC	CASSLSSGQGAREQYF
TRBD1	TRBV6-8	-	TRBJ2-2	TGTGCCAGCAGTGACAGGGTGAACACCGGGGAGCTGTTTTTT	CASSDRVNTGELFF
-	TRBV6-8	-	TRBJ2-3	TGTGCCAGCAGCCAGGGGGGACGCACAGATACGCAGTATTTT	CASSQGGRTDTQYF
-	TRBV7-1	-	TRBJ1-2	TGTGCCAGCAGCGCGCAGGGGAACTATGGCTACACCTTC	CASSAQGNYGYTF
TRBD1	TRBV6-8	-	TRBJ1-4	TGTGCCAGCAGTTACGGACAGGGGCTTACTAATGAAAAACTGTTTTTT	CASSYGQGLTNEKLFF
-	TRBV19	-	TRBJ1-2	TGTGCCAGTAGTATGGAGAACTATGGCTACACCTTC	CASSMENYGYTF
-	TRBV11-3	-	TRBJ2-3	TGTGCCAGCAGCTTGATTGCGAGGGAAGGGGATACGCAGTATTTT	CASSLIAREGDTQYF
-	TRBV19	-	TRBJ2-5	TGTGCCAGTAGTATAATCGGGAGAGGGACCCAGTACTTC	CASSIIGRGTQYF
-	TRBV11-3	-	TRBJ2-4	TGTGCCAGCAGCCAAATGGCGTCAGGGAACATTCAGTACTTC	CASSQMASGNIQYF
-	TRBV1	-	TRBJ2-3	TGCGCCAGCAGCCAAGAATTTGGGCAGAAGGTGCGATTGGGGCAGTATTTT	CASSQEFGQKVRLGQYF
-	TRBV19	-	TRBJ2-5	TGTGCCAGTAGTATTGGGCAGGGATTGGTGGGAGAGACCCAGTACTTC	CASSIGQGLVGETQYF
TRBD1	TRBV7-1	-	TRBJ2-2	TGTGCCAGCAGCACCGGGACAGGTTCGAACACCGGGGAGCTGTTTTTT	CASSTGTGSNTGELFF
TRBD1	TRBV6-8	few	TRBJ1-1	TGTGCCAGCAGTTACTCGGGAGGGGGCGGGATGAACACTGAAGCTTTCTTT	CASSYSGGGGMNTEAFF
-	TRBV6-8	few	TRBJ1-4	TGTGCCAGCAGTTATTCGCCCTCCCTGAATGAAAAACTGTTTTTT	CASSYSPSLNEKLFF
-	TRBV19	once	TRBJ1-4	TGTGCCAGTAGTATGGGCAGGGATTACCTGTTTTTT	CASSMGRDYLFF
-	TRBV27	-	TRBJ1-1	TGTGCCACCAGTGACGCGTGTCGGGAGGTTGGGGCGTGTAAGGACATCCCCACTGAAGCTTTCTTT	CATSDACREVGACKDIPTEAFF
-	TRBV18	-	TRBJ1-4	TGTGCCAGCTCACCAACCGGGGACGAAAAACTGTTTTTT	CASSPTGDEKLFF
TRBD1	TRBV9	-	TRBJ1-2	TGTGCCAGCAGCGCCGCAACAGGGGGCGAGTATCGAGGCTACACCTTC	CASSAATGGEYRGYTF
TRBD2	TRBV5-1	-	TRBJ2-7	TGCGCCAGCCGACTAGCCATTGCCGGGTACGAGCAGTACTTC	CASRLAIAGYEQYF
TRBD1	TRBV11-3	few	TRBJ1-6	TGTGCCAGCAGCTCTGGACAGGGCAATTCACCCCTCCACTTT	CASSSGQGNSPLHF
-	TRBV6-7	-	TRBJ2-1	TGTGCCAGCAGTTACTCCGCAGGGCCCAATGGGGAGCAGTTCTTC	CASSYSAGPNGEQFF
-	TRBV6-8	few	TRBJ1-3	TGTGCCAGCAGTTCTCAGGGGACCTCTGGAAACACCATATATTTT	CASSSQGTSGNTIYF
-	TRBV28	-	TRBJ2-7	TGTGCCAGCAGTTTCGCAGGCTACGAGCAGTACTTC	CASSFAGYEQYF
TRBD1	TRBV7-7	-	TRBJ2-6	TGTGCCAGCAGCCTGAAACCGGGACAGGGGACCCCTGGGGCCAACGTCCTGACTTTC	CASSLKPGQGTPGANVLTF
TRBD1	TRBV7-7	-	TRBJ2-1	TGTGCCAGCAGCTTGAGACAGGGGAACAATGAGCAGTTCTTC	CASSLRQGNNEQFF
TRBD1	TRBV6-8	-	TRBJ1-2	TGTGCCAGCAGAGGGACAGGAGTTAACTATGGCTACACCTTC	CASRGTGVNYGYTF
-	TRBV28	-	TRBJ1-2	TGTGCCAGCAGTTACGACAGAAGGTATGGCTACACCTTC	CASSYDRRYGYTF
-	TRBV7-7	-	TRBJ2-5	TGTGCCAGCAGCCCCCCGGGGGGCCGGGAGACCCAGTACTTC	CASSPPGGRETQYF
-	TRBV9	-	TRBJ1-3	TGTGCCAGCAGCGTGGGGATCTTTAATACAGTCTCTGGAAACACCATATATTTT	CASSVGIFNTVSGNTIYF
-	TRBV29-1	-	TRBJ2-5	TGCAGCGTTGAAAGACAGTCCAAAGAGACCCAGTACTTC	CSVERQSKETQYF
-	TRBV19	-	TRBJ1-5	TGTGCCAGTAGTGGGCGGGGCCATCAGCCCCAGCATTTT	CASSGRGHQPQHF
TRBD1	TRBV14	-	TRBJ1-4	TGTGCCAGCAGCCGAGGACAGGGACCGACTAATGAAAAACTGTTTTTT	CASSRGQGPTNEKLFF
-	TRBV29-1	-	TRBJ1-1	TGCAGCGTTGGCTTAGGGTCCCGGGGGAACACTGAAGCTTTCTTT	CSVGLGSRGNTEAFF
TRBD2	TRBV7-7	-	TRBJ2-1	TGTGCCAGCAGCGGACTAGCCGGCTACAATGAGCAGTTCTTC	CASSGLAGYNEQFF
TRBD2	TRBV6-8	once	TRBJ2-5	TGTGCCAGCAGTTACGGACTAGCGGGGGGGCCGGAGACCCAGTACTTC	CASSYGLAGGPETQYF
-	TRBV10-2	-	TRBJ1-2	TGCGCCAGCAGTGAAGAACCCCCAGGGGATGGCTACACCTTC	CASSEEPPGDGYTF